This T cell receptor (beta chain) was sequenced during a study of T cells in Graves' hyperthyroidism and ophthalmopathy. As regards this clonotype: Its antigen is currently unknown.

The definition of stable Graves' hyperthyroidism was no ophthalmopathy progression within 18 months. Newly diagnosed hyperthyroidism patients aged 18 to 65 years had disease lasting under 2 months. Amplified regions were TCR beta CDR3 sequences from RNA transcripts. Initially, a first-round RT-PCR of the TCR CDR3 employed the HTBI primer set. Via MiXCR, TCRdb re-called the multiplex PCR reads, giving one row per CDR3 protein. The sample includes about 620,000 distinct CDR3 sequences, 15% to 20% of them seen just once. Overall study results and limits: Onset of ophthalmopathy came a median roughly 6.4 months after the model predicted it. Blood shared most expanded thyroid clonotypes above 0.001.

Germline V gene data show CDR1 as MNHEY and CDR2 as SMNVEV (reference sequence). There are 14 residues in the CDR3. V lost 8 bases and J lost 6, with 14 bases in between. The V call is TRBV27, the J call TRBJ1-6, with a weak D call TRBD1 (5 bases). The sequence was obtained from a woman aged 25 to 45 with Graves' hyperthyroidism. Specimen: blood. The CDR3 reads CASVPGLLNSPLHF. CDR3 sequence (DNA): TGTGCCAGCGTGCCGGGACTCCTTAATTCACCCCTCCACTTT.